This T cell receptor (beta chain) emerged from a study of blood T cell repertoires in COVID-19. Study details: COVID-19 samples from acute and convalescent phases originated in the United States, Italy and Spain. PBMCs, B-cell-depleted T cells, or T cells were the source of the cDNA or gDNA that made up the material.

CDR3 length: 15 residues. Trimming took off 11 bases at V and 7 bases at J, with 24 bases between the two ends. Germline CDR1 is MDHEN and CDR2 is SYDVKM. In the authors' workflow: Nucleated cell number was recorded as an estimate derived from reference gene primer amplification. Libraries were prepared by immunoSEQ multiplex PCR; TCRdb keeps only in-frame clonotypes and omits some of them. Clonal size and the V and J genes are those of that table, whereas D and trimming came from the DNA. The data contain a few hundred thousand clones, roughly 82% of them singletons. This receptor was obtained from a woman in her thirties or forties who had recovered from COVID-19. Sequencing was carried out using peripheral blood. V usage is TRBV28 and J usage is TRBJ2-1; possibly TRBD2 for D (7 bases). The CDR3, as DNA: TGTGCCCGCCAGGCGGAGGGGGGGGGCCAGAATGAGCAGTTCTTC. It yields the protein CARQAEGGGQNEQFF.